Listed below are T cell receptor beta chains from one sample, sequenced in a study of blood T cell repertoires in COVID-19. Generated by immunoSEQ multiplex PCR, the TCRdb table keeps only in-frame clones and is missing some. The table has some 380,000 clones, about 80% seen once; the top ten hold under 1.2%. Material for sequencing was peripheral blood. Source of these receptors: a human donor with acute or convalescent COVID-19. The donor label of this sample is uncertain. Each CDR3 is given with its conserved first and last residue. A D gene is named only where the DNA matches it firmly. Clone size is given for some rows only: seen once, a few or many times, or a class if the clone is expanded.

V	J	D	size	CDR3	DNA
TRBV19	TRBJ2-7	.	.	CASSWRGEQYF	TGTGCCAGTAGTTGGAGGGGCGAGCAGTACTTC
TRBV12-3/TRBV12-4	TRBJ2-1	TRBD1	.	CASRLTGGNEQFF	TGTGCCAGCAGATTGACAGGGGGGAATGAGCAGTTCTTC
TRBV2	TRBJ1-2	.	once	CASSRLRSNRGEGYTF	TGTGCCAGCAGTAGACTTCGGTCCAACCGGGGTGAAGGCTACACCTTC
TRBV18	TRBJ1-1	.	.	CASSHKGPSEAFF	TGTGCCAGCTCACATAAGGGGCCGTCTGAAGCTTTCTTT
TRBV7-9	TRBJ2-3	.	.	CASSLTGVTTDTQYF	TGTGCCAGCAGCTTAACGGGGGTTACTACAGATACGCAGTATTTT
TRBV27	TRBJ1-5	.	.	CASSLSSGSGNQPQHF	TGTGCCAGCAGTTTATCGTCGGGAAGCGGCAATCAGCCCCAGCATTTT
TRBV12-3/TRBV12-4	TRBJ2-3	.	.	CASSVLGSAQYF	TGTGCCAGCAGTGTCCTCGGGAGTGCGCAGTATTTT
TRBV5-1	TRBJ1-1	.	.	CASTPGVNTEAFF	TGCGCCAGCACCCCCGGGGTGAACACTGAAGCTTTCTTT
TRBV5-5	TRBJ2-7	TRBD1	.	CASSHETGVSYEQYF	TGTGCCAGCAGCCATGAGACAGGGGTGTCCTACGAGCAGTACTTC
TRBV5-4	TRBJ2-5	TRBD2	.	CASSPSGGDQETQYF	TGTGCCAGCAGCCCTAGCGGGGGGGACCAAGAGACCCAGTACTTC
TRBV12-3/TRBV12-4	TRBJ2-1	TRBD1	.	CASSYRGQGEQFF	TGTGCCAGCAGTTACAGGGGGCAGGGTGAGCAGTTCTTC
TRBV3-1/TRBV3-2	TRBJ1-1	.	.	CASSQVRFTEAFF	TGTGCCAGCAGCCAAGTCCGTTTCACTGAAGCTTTCTTT
TRBV19	TRBJ1-5	.	.	CASGPLRPQHF	TGTGCCAGTGGTCCATTGCGGCCCCAGCATTTT
TRBV23-1	TRBJ2-1	.	.	CASSQLPDRPSYNEQFF	TGCGCCAGCAGTCAGCTTCCGGACAGACCTTCCTACAATGAGCAGTTCTTC
TRBV19	TRBJ1-1	.	.	CASTNSPGRVNTEAFF	TGTGCCAGTACCAACTCCCCCGGCCGGGTGAACACTGAAGCTTTCTTT
TRBV28	TRBJ1-3	.	.	CASSSQQVWWYF	TGTGCCAGCAGTTCGCAACAGGTCTGGTGGTATTTT
TRBV28	TRBJ1-5	.	.	CASSPQGMSNQPQHF	TGTGCCAGCAGTCCCCAGGGGATGAGCAATCAGCCCCAGCATTTT
TRBV12-3/TRBV12-4	TRBJ1-6	.	.	CASTLQGHSPLHF	TGTGCCAGCACTCTTCAGGGGCATTCACCCCTCCACTTT
TRBV7-2	TRBJ1-2	TRBD1	.	CASSSTGGYGYTF	TGTGCCAGCAGCTCGACAGGGGGCTATGGCTACACCTTC
TRBV5-1	TRBJ2-2	TRBD2	.	CASSQLGLAGGGTGELFF	TGCGCCAGCAGCCAGCTGGGACTAGCGGGAGGGGGCACCGGGGAGCTGTTTTTT
TRBV5-5	TRBJ1-1	.	.	CASSLAGVTEAFF	TGTGCCAGCAGCTTGGCAGGGGTCACTGAAGCTTTCTTT
TRBV12-3/TRBV12-4	TRBJ1-1	TRBD1	.	CASSLRGLEAFF	TGTGCCAGCAGTCTCAGGGGGCTGGAAGCTTTCTTT
TRBV18	TRBJ2-7	TRBD1	many	CASSPTGQGFNEQYF	TGTGCCAGCTCACCAACGGGACAGGGTTTCAACGAGCAGTACTTC
TRBV2	TRBJ1-5	.	.	CASSAEAGQPQHF	TGTGCCAGCAGTGCCGAAGCGGGCCAGCCCCAGCATTTT
TRBV14	TRBJ2-7	.	.	CASSQGRQPYSYEQYF	TGTGCCAGCAGCCAGGGCCGACAGCCCTACTCCTACGAGCAGTACTTC
TRBV11-2	TRBJ1-6	.	.	CASSLAGIRSNSPLHF	TGTGCCAGCAGCTTAGCAGGGATCCGGAGCAATTCACCCCTCCACTTT
TRBV2	TRBJ2-5	TRBD2	.	CASKRRAGGLQGETQYF	TGTGCCAGCAAACGGAGGGCGGGGGGGCTGCAAGGAGAGACCCAGTACTTC
TRBV6-1	TRBJ1-5	.	.	CASTISNQPQHF	TGTGCCAGCACTATAAGCAATCAGCCCCAGCATTTT
TRBV29-1	TRBJ1-2	TRBD1	few	CSARDRLGYTF	TGCAGCGCCCGGGACAGGCTTGGCTACACCTTC
TRBV19	TRBJ1-2	TRBD1	few	CASSIKGADYGYTF	TGTGCCAGTAGTATCAAGGGGGCCGATTATGGCTACACCTTC
TRBV2	TRBJ1-3	TRBD1	.	CASSSGGAGNTIYF	TGTGCCAGCAGCTCAGGGGGCGCGGGAAACACCATATATTTT
TRBV28	TRBJ2-2	.	few	CASSLLGDTGELFF	TGTGCCAGCAGCCTATTGGGAGACACCGGGGAGCTGTTTTTT
TRBV7-9	TRBJ2-1	TRBD2	.	CASSSRGREANNEQFF	TGTGCCAGCAGCTCCCGGGGGCGGGAGGCGAACAATGAGCAGTTCTTC
TRBV29-1	TRBJ1-3	.	.	CSVAGVSSGNTIYF	TGCAGCGTTGCAGGGGTATCCTCTGGAAACACCATATATTTT
TRBV28	TRBJ1-2	.	.	CASSRGRYGYGYTF	TGTGCCAGCAGTCGAGGTAGATACGGCTATGGCTACACCTTC
TRBV11-2	TRBJ2-2	.	.	CASSPLRGTGELFF	TGTGCCAGCAGCCCCCTTAGGGGGACCGGGGAGCTGTTTTTT
TRBV4-2	TRBJ1-2	.	.	CASSQDPGLPGRGYTF	TGTGCCAGCAGCCAAGACCCGGGTCTTCCAGGGCGAGGCTACACCTTC